Detailed here is one T cell receptor (beta chain). Its target antigen remains unknown. Per-nucleotide qualities are absent, and no much larger clonotype sits a single base away. The sample belongs to a study of cytomegalovirus exposure and HLA in healthy donors (dated by TCRdb to about 2017). In terms of the full investigation: According to a later analysis, the 120 validation repertoires were produced on the same platform as the approximately 690 repertoires of the first cohort. The aim of the study was to test whether cataloging public T cell receptors could identify signatures of past pathogen exposure. Along with the roughly 710-subject first cohort, a separate validation cohort of some 130 different subjects was used. High-throughput TCR immunosequencing, statistical association of individual TCRs with disease status, and machine learning were combined to predict cytomegalovirus infection status. On the study overall, not on this receptor specifically: The study listed 164 TCR beta chains as associated with cytomegalovirus. It was suggested by the authors that the approach could potentially be generalized to other disease states and immunological phenotypes. Of the cluster scores, roughly 95% were above 0 in a later analysis, which found that TCRs clustered in the first cohort also tended to co-occur in the 110 or so validation repertoires. The validation cohort had no HLA typing available for a later analysis, so co-occurrence within that cohort was assessed over all 120 or so repertoires. Most TCR sequences were seen in very few donors, while some public TCRs were found in many individuals. A few of the identified cytomegalovirus-associated TCR beta chains were confirmed in vitro to be specific for cytomegalovirus antigens. Cytomegalovirus status was reported to be diagnosed by the classifier with high specificity and sensitivity in both the original and validation cohorts.

Separate from the approximately 690-subject first cohort, the validation cohort of 90 to 150 subjects was the group to which the donors belonged. The library was obtained by the immunoSEQ multiplex PCR assay. Concerning the study's data processing: A statistical classification framework was built to diagnose cytomegalovirus status from the catalog of TCR beta chain sequences. TCRdb stores this immuneACCESS table with in-frame sequences only. Part of the clones is absent; in the studies checked, under half of the shortfall reflects unresolved V genes, and no reason is known for the rest. V and J calls and clone size follow that table, whereas D and trimming were derived from the DNA. For this sample the table gives about 65,000 clones, of which approximately 90% were detected only once. The ten largest clones represent over 1% of the sample. The receptor comes from a woman under 30 in good health and CMV-seronegative. Sequenced material: PBMCs.

The sequenced DNA is TGTGCCAGCAGTTTATCCGGGACAGGGGGTGGCTACACCTTC. The encoded protein is CASSLSGTGGGYTF. The V gene is TRBV27 and the J gene is TRBJ1-2; 11 bases in the middle match TRBD1. The germline V end is reduced by 0 bases and the J end by 7 bases; junction bases left unmatched: 1. The CDR3 has 14 amino acids, counting the end cysteine and phenylalanine. Only CDR3 DNA remains: 42 bases, in frame from the first base. The germline V gene (reference sequence) sets CDR1 to MNHEY and CDR2 to SMNVEV.